Sequencing of this T cell receptor beta chain was carried out in a study of T cells expressing NK-cell markers. This CDR3 has 16 amino acids. Germline loops: CDR1 SGHTA, CDR2 FQGNSA. Remarks on this clonotype: What it binds is not known.

Study results and caveats: No clear determination of HCMV specificity was made for expanded NKG2C+ T cell clones.

TCRdb re-called the 5' RACE reads and catalogs CDR3 proteins one per entry, DNA excluded. This repertoire includes about 260,000 distinct CDR3 sequences. The source of this sequence is a woman between 18 and 70 years old in good health. The chain carries TRBV7-2 and TRBJ1-2; without DNA, the TCRdb call of TRBD1 cannot be checked. The sample comprised blood T cells: a sorted CD56 or NKG2C T cell subset, CD4+ or CD8+ T cells, or bulk PBMC T cells (not recorded which). The CDR3 is CASSPGAGQGLYGYTF.